These T cell receptor beta chains were read from a single sample in a study of CD8 T cells in ankylosing spondylitis. TCRdb used MiXCR to reprocess the 5' RACE reads, holding one entry per CDR3 protein. Here the sample spans 290,000 or so distinct CDR3 sequences, around 20% being singletons. Sequencing used blood, either unsorted or a sorted T cell fraction (not recorded which). These receptors originate from a female donor with ankylosing spondylitis or in good health (not recorded which). Both conserved end residues are part of each CDR3. The D gene is left open where the match is weak. A clone size is listed for some rows: how often the clone was seen (once, few, many), or a class if it is expanded.

v_gene,d_gene,abundance,j_gene,CDR3aa,CDR3nt
TRBV12-3/TRBV12-4,.,many,TRBJ1-1,CASIRGTEAFF,TGTGCCAGCATACGGGGGACTGAAGCTTTCTTT
TRBV12-3/TRBV12-4,.,many,TRBJ2-5,CASSSRETQYF,TGTGCCAGCAGCTCACGAGAGACCCAGTACTTC
TRBV12-3/TRBV12-4,TRBD1,many,TRBJ1-2,CASSLGQGVANYGYTF,TGTGCCAGCAGTTTAGGACAGGGTGTCGCCAACTATGGCTACACCTTC
TRBV3-1,.,.,TRBJ1-1,CATPPGGFTEAFF,TGTGCCACCCCCCCTGGGGGCTTCACTGAAGCTTTCTTT
TRBV5-1,TRBD2,.,TRBJ2-6,CASSLVSSGSTGGANVLTF,TGCGCCAGCAGCTTGGTTTCTAGCGGGAGCACCGGAGGGGCCAACGTCCTGACTTTC
TRBV5-1,.,.,TRBJ1-4,CATREGPSNEKLFF,TGCGCCACCAGAGAGGGACCGTCTAATGAAAAACTGTTTTTT
TRBV2,TRBD2,few,TRBJ2-2,CASSRGREIGELFF,TGTGCCAGCAGCCGCGGGAGGGAGATCGGGGAGCTGTTTTTT
TRBV5-1,.,.,TRBJ1-2,CASSLTYNLDFYGYTF,TGCGCCAGCAGCTTGACCTATAACCTGGACTTCTATGGCTACACCTTC
TRBV28,.,.,TRBJ2-3,CASSPQGSGSTDTQYF,TGTGCCAGCAGTCCCCAGGGGAGCGGGAGCACAGATACGCAGTATTTT
TRBV12-3/TRBV12-4,.,many,TRBJ1-3,CASSSVTFSGNTIYF,TGTGCCAGCAGTTCGGTAACCTTCTCTGGAAACACCATATATTTT
TRBV27,TRBD2,.,TRBJ2-5,CASRGTSRETQYF,TGTGCCAGCCGAGGGACTAGTCGAGAGACCCAGTACTTC
TRBV5-1,.,few,TRBJ2-3,CASSLDAGRTDTQYF,TGCGCCAGCAGCTTAGACGCGGGGAGGACAGATACGCAGTATTTT
TRBV12-5,TRBD2,.,TRBJ2-4,CASGLVVRRRELNIQYF,TGTGCTAGTGGTTTGGTTGTCCGCCGGCGGGAGTTGAACATTCAGTACTTC
TRBV24-1,TRBD2,.,TRBJ2-1,CATSDSAGGQYNEQFF,TGTGCCACCAGTGACTCAGCGGGAGGGCAATACAATGAGCAGTTCTTC
TRBV6-2/TRBV6-3,.,.,TRBJ2-1,CASSSWDNEQFF,TGTGCCAGCAGTTCATGGGACAATGAGCAGTTCTTC
TRBV10-3,.,.,TRBJ1-1,CAITTLTTLLGAEAFF,TGTGCCATCACCACCTTGACAACCCTTTTGGGAGCTGAAGCTTTCTTT
TRBV5-1,.,many,TRBJ2-2,CASSLTSSRGELFF,TGCGCCAGCAGCTTGACGTCTTCTCGCGGGGAGCTGTTTTTT
TRBV11-1,.,.,TRBJ2-1,CASSLNVGSYNEQFF,TGTGCCAGCAGCTTAAACGTGGGCTCCTACAATGAGCAGTTCTTC
TRBV20-1,TRBD2,.,TRBJ2-1,CSARDHSGRRNEQFF,TGCAGTGCTAGAGATCACAGCGGGAGACGGAATGAGCAGTTCTTC
TRBV6-2/TRBV6-3,TRBD2,many,TRBJ2-7,CASSLGVAGAYEQYF,TGTGCCAGCAGTCTTGGAGTAGCGGGTGCCTACGAGCAGTACTTC
TRBV11-1,TRBD2,few,TRBJ2-1,CASSFLPGLAGASSYNEQFF,TGTGCCAGCAGCTTCCTCCCGGGACTAGCGGGTGCTAGCTCCTACAATGAGCAGTTCTTC
TRBV7-6,TRBD1,.,TRBJ1-1,CASSQYRGRRTEAFF,TGTGCCAGCAGCCAATACAGGGGGCGCCGGACTGAAGCTTTCTTT
TRBV12-3/TRBV12-4,.,many,TRBJ1-5,CASTVTGPNQPQHF,TGTGCCAGCACCGTGACAGGACCTAATCAGCCCCAGCATTTT
TRBV30,.,few,TRBJ2-1,CAWSFPRTGDEQFF,TGTGCCTGGAGTTTCCCTAGGACCGGGGATGAGCAGTTCTTC
TRBV28,TRBD2,.,TRBJ2-5,CASSFSAASGTETQYF,TGTGCCAGCAGTTTCTCAGCTGCTAGCGGGACCGAGACCCAGTACTTC
TRBV3-1,TRBD2,.,TRBJ2-1,CASSQGRAGGINEQFF,TGTGCCAGCAGCCAAGGTAGAGCGGGAGGGATAAATGAGCAGTTCTTC
TRBV10-3,.,few,TRBJ2-7,CAIESDRSSTEQYF,TGTGCCATCGAGTCAGATCGAAGTTCTACCGAGCAGTACTTC
TRBV12-3/TRBV12-4,.,.,TRBJ2-6,CASTDGGRGANVLTF,TGTGCCAGCACCGATGGGGGGCGCGGGGCCAACGTCCTGACTTTC
TRBV7-2,TRBD1,.,TRBJ1-2,CASSRGTGYGYTF,TGTGCCAGCAGCCGGGGGACAGGCTATGGCTACACCTTC
TRBV11-2,TRBD2,.,TRBJ2-7,CASRRPGLASYEQYF,TGTGCCAGCAGACGCCCGGGACTAGCTTCCTACGAGCAGTACTTC
TRBV28,.,few,TRBJ1-1,CASSLGGQTFQF,TGTGCCAGCAGTTTAGGGGGGCAGACCTTCCAATTT
TRBV7-2,.,.,TRBJ2-7,CASSQGRQSYEQYF,TGTGCCAGCAGCCAAGGGAGGCAGTCCTACGAGCAGTACTTC
TRBV9,.,.,TRBJ2-2,CASSVEQGRGTGELFF,TGTGCCAGCAGCGTAGAGCAGGGGAGGGGGACCGGGGAGCTGTTTTTT
TRBV29-1,TRBD2,many,TRBJ2-3,CSVERAGVGTDTQYF,TGCAGCGTTGAAAGAGCGGGAGTCGGCACAGATACGCAGTATTTT
TRBV29-1,.,few,TRBJ2-1,CSLRLDWDNEQFF,TGCAGCCTGAGACTAGATTGGGACAATGAGCAGTTCTTC
TRBV4-1,TRBD2,.,TRBJ2-1,CASSQDSIRAGPYNEQFF,TGCGCCAGCAGCCAAGATTCCATACGAGCGGGACCCTACAATGAGCAGTTCTTC
TRBV18,TRBD1,.,TRBJ2-1,CASSPADRGDNEQFF,TGTGCCAGCTCACCAGCGGACAGGGGTGACAATGAGCAGTTCTTC
TRBV11-3,.,many,TRBJ2-3,CASSLGRSTDTQYF,TGTGCCAGCAGCTTAGGACGGAGCACAGATACGCAGTATTTT
TRBV6-5,.,.,TRBJ1-4,CASGRAGEKLFF,TGTGCCAGCGGAAGAGCAGGGGAAAAACTGTTTTTT
TRBV5-1,.,few,TRBJ2-7,CASSRLPGTHLKGEQYF,TGCGCCAGCAGCCGACTCCCCGGGACTCACTTAAAGGGCGAGCAGTACTTC
TRBV19,.,.,TRBJ1-1,CATDRGLASTEAFF,TGTGCCACAGATAGGGGCCTGGCGAGCACTGAAGCTTTCTTT
TRBV21-1,.,few,TRBJ2-3,CASSHKGVDSGKQYF,TGTGCCAGCAGCCACAAGGGGGTAGACAGTGGAAAGCAGTATTTT
TRBV3-1,.,.,TRBJ1-1,CASSQGQLSEAFF,TGTGCCAGCAGCCAGGGACAACTGTCGGAAGCTTTCTTT